A selection of T cell receptor beta chains follows, all from one sample in a study of read filtering for tumor transcriptome and immune sequencing. TCRdb passed the reads through MiXCR, listing each CDR3 protein once. The sample yields around 50,000 distinct CDR3 sequences, more than 20% seen once. Sequencing input: a population of CD138-negative cells sorted from bone marrow. The receptors shown here come from a donor over 35 with multiple myeloma. Each CDR3 is given with its conserved first and last residue. Each record gives: D gene, J gene, CDR3 length, V gene, clone size, CDR3 protein, CDR3 DNA. A D gene is named only where the DNA matches it firmly. Not all rows give a size; the values are once, few, many and, for expanded clones, a class.

D gene: .; J gene: TRBJ2-7; CDR3 length: 16; V gene: TRBV11-2; clone size: few; CDR3 protein: CASSLMPGTVTYEQYF; CDR3 DNA: TGTGCCAGCAGCTTAATGCCTGGGACTGTGACCTACGAGCAGTACTTC
D gene: .; J gene: TRBJ1-1; CDR3 length: 11; V gene: TRBV19; clone size: .; CDR3 protein: CASSIGTEAFF; CDR3 DNA: TGTGCCAGTAGTATTGGGACGGAAGCTTTCTTT
D gene: TRBD1; J gene: TRBJ2-7; CDR3 length: 14; V gene: TRBV10-1; clone size: few; CDR3 protein: CASRPGQGADEQYF; CDR3 DNA: TGCGCCAGCAGGCCGGGACAGGGGGCCGACGAGCAGTACTTC
D gene: .; J gene: TRBJ2-7; CDR3 length: 12; V gene: TRBV18; clone size: few; CDR3 protein: CASSEGSYEQYF; CDR3 DNA: TGTGCCAGCTCTGAAGGAAGCTACGAGCAGTACTTC
D gene: TRBD1; J gene: TRBJ2-7; CDR3 length: 14; V gene: TRBV4-2; clone size: many; CDR3 protein: CASSPGQGAYEQYF; CDR3 DNA: TGTGCCAGCAGCCCTGGACAGGGGGCCTACGAGCAGTACTTC
D gene: .; J gene: TRBJ1-5; CDR3 length: 12; V gene: TRBV12-3/TRBV12-4; clone size: few; CDR3 protein: CASSFSLQPQHF; CDR3 DNA: TGTGCCAGCAGTTTTTCTCTTCAGCCCCAGCATTTT
D gene: TRBD1; J gene: TRBJ2-3; CDR3 length: 15; V gene: TRBV14; clone size: many; CDR3 protein: CASSRGQGATDTQYF; CDR3 DNA: TGTGCCAGCAGCCGAGGACAGGGGGCAACAGATACGCAGTATTTT
D gene: TRBD2; J gene: TRBJ2-5; CDR3 length: 16; V gene: TRBV2; clone size: few; CDR3 protein: CASSPTAAGAQETQYF; CDR3 DNA: TGTGCCAGCAGTCCCACGGCAGCGGGAGCCCAAGAGACCCAGTACTTC
D gene: TRBD2; J gene: TRBJ2-1; CDR3 length: 18; V gene: TRBV20-1; clone size: many; CDR3 protein: CSAPDAPVSGRVRYEQFF; CDR3 DNA: TGCAGTGCTCCCGATGCCCCCGTTAGCGGGAGGGTCAGGTATGAGCAGTTCTTC
D gene: TRBD1; J gene: TRBJ2-1; CDR3 length: 13; V gene: TRBV29-1; clone size: many; CDR3 protein: CSGTGTENNEQFF; CDR3 DNA: TGCAGCGGTACCGGGACAGAAAACAATGAGCAGTTCTTC
D gene: TRBD2; J gene: TRBJ2-3; CDR3 length: 18; V gene: TRBV14; clone size: many; CDR3 protein: CASSQVRLATKYTDTQYF; CDR3 DNA: TGTGCCAGCAGCCAAGTGAGACTAGCCACGAAATACACAGATACGCAGTATTTT
D gene: .; J gene: TRBJ1-2; CDR3 length: 14; V gene: TRBV19; clone size: .; CDR3 protein: CASSIDPTSYGYTF; CDR3 DNA: TGTGCCAGTAGTATAGATCCGACGAGCTATGGCTACACCTTC
D gene: TRBD1; J gene: TRBJ2-7; CDR3 length: 16; V gene: TRBV11-2; clone size: few; CDR3 protein: CASSSLRGTGGGEQYF; CDR3 DNA: TGTGCCAGCAGCTCTCTCCGGGGGACAGGGGGTGGTGAGCAGTACTTC
D gene: TRBD2; J gene: TRBJ2-2; CDR3 length: 16; V gene: TRBV5-4; clone size: few; CDR3 protein: CASNSGTSGTTGELFF; CDR3 DNA: TGTGCCAGCAACTCCGGGACTAGCGGGACCACCGGGGAGCTGTTTTTT
D gene: .; J gene: TRBJ1-1; CDR3 length: 11; V gene: TRBV20-1; clone size: .; CDR3 protein: CSTRHGRVAFF; CDR3 DNA: TGCAGTACTAGACATGGGAGGGTGGCTTTCTTT
D gene: TRBD2; J gene: TRBJ2-3; CDR3 length: 18; V gene: TRBV5-1; clone size: many; CDR3 protein: CASSLGRGLAIGTDTQYF; CDR3 DNA: TGCGCCAGCAGCTTGGGTCGAGGACTAGCGATCGGCACAGATACGCAGTATTTT
D gene: TRBD1; J gene: TRBJ2-3; CDR3 length: 15; V gene: TRBV5-1; clone size: many; CDR3 protein: CASSRTGTVTDTQYF; CDR3 DNA: TGCGCCAGCAGCCGGACAGGGACGGTGACAGATACGCAGTATTTT
D gene: .; J gene: TRBJ1-1; CDR3 length: 14; V gene: TRBV28; clone size: few; CDR3 protein: CASSFPGRPLGAFF; CDR3 DNA: TGTGCCAGCAGTTTCCCTGGCAGGCCCCTTGGAGCTTTCTTT
D gene: .; J gene: TRBJ2-7; CDR3 length: 11; V gene: TRBV6-5; clone size: many; CDR3 protein: CASTTGSRQYF; CDR3 DNA: TGTGCCAGCACTACGGGATCAAGGCAGTACTTC
D gene: TRBD1; J gene: TRBJ1-2; CDR3 length: 15; V gene: TRBV5-1; clone size: many; CDR3 protein: CASSFRDRVIDGYTF; CDR3 DNA: TGCGCCAGCAGCTTCCGGGACAGGGTTATCGATGGCTACACCTTC
D gene: .; J gene: TRBJ1-3; CDR3 length: 15; V gene: TRBV4-1; clone size: many; CDR3 protein: CASSQYGPFGNTIYF; CDR3 DNA: TGCGCCAGCAGCCAATACGGTCCTTTTGGAAACACCATATATTTT
D gene: .; J gene: TRBJ2-1; CDR3 length: 14; V gene: TRBV5-1; clone size: .; CDR3 protein: CASAYRAAYDEQLF; CDR3 DNA: TGCGCCAGCGCATATCGGGCAGCCTACGATGAGCAGCTCTTC
D gene: .; J gene: TRBJ2-1; CDR3 length: 16; V gene: TRBV5-6; clone size: many; CDR3 protein: CASSFDLGERYNEQFF; CDR3 DNA: TGTGCCAGCAGCTTTGATCTCGGCGAGCGGTACAATGAGCAGTTCTTC
D gene: .; J gene: TRBJ1-1; CDR3 length: 16; V gene: TRBV18; clone size: many; CDR3 protein: CASSPQDREMNTEAFF; CDR3 DNA: TGTGCCAGCTCACCACAGGACAGAGAGATGAACACTGAAGCTTTCTTT
D gene: .; J gene: TRBJ2-1; CDR3 length: 13; V gene: TRBV12-3/TRBV12-4; clone size: many; CDR3 protein: CALGGSSYNEQFF; CDR3 DNA: TGTGCCTTAGGAGGTAGCTCCTACAATGAGCAGTTCTTC
D gene: .; J gene: TRBJ2-1; CDR3 length: 14; V gene: TRBV11-2; clone size: many; CDR3 protein: CASSLPRSGASRFF; CDR3 DNA: TGTGCCAGCAGCCTCCCGCGGTCGGGGGCGAGTCGGTTCTTC
D gene: .; J gene: TRBJ1-6; CDR3 length: 16; V gene: TRBV27; clone size: .; CDR3 protein: CASSLSTDSYNSPLRF; CDR3 DNA: TGTGCCAGCAGTTTAAGTACGGACTCCTACAATTCACCCCTCCGCTTT
D gene: .; J gene: TRBJ1-1; CDR3 length: 13; V gene: TRBV5-5; clone size: few; CDR3 protein: CASSLDRGYEAFF; CDR3 DNA: TGTGCCAGCAGCTTGGACAGAGGGTATGAAGCTTTCTTT
D gene: .; J gene: TRBJ2-3; CDR3 length: 14; V gene: TRBV7-9; clone size: .; CDR3 protein: CASSLYRDTDTQYF; CDR3 DNA: TGTGCCAGCAGCTTGTACAGAGACACAGATACGCAGTATTTT
D gene: .; J gene: TRBJ1-1; CDR3 length: 13; V gene: TRBV10-3; clone size: many; CDR3 protein: CANRDGQNTEAFF; CDR3 DNA: TGTGCCAACCGGGACGGACAAAACACTGAAGCTTTCTTT
D gene: .; J gene: TRBJ2-1; CDR3 length: 15; V gene: TRBV12-2; clone size: medium-sized; CDR3 protein: CASRLGVAGSNEQFF; CDR3 DNA: TGTGCAAGTCGCTTAGGGGTAGCGGGTTCTAATGAGCAGTTCTTC
D gene: .; J gene: TRBJ2-1; CDR3 length: 16; V gene: TRBV29-1; clone size: many; CDR3 protein: CSVGSPSSVRLNEQFF; CDR3 DNA: TGCAGCGTTGGGTCCCCCTCTAGCGTACGACTCAATGAGCAGTTCTTC
D gene: .; J gene: TRBJ1-1; CDR3 length: 15; V gene: TRBV9; clone size: many; CDR3 protein: CASSVDGFQNTEAFF; CDR3 DNA: TGTGCCAGCAGCGTAGATGGCTTTCAGAACACTGAAGCTTTCTTT
D gene: TRBD1; J gene: TRBJ1-5; CDR3 length: 15; V gene: TRBV20-1; clone size: many; CDR3 protein: CSARDRDREYQPQHF; CDR3 DNA: TGCAGTGCTAGAGACCGGGACAGAGAATATCAGCCCCAGCATTTT
D gene: TRBD2; J gene: TRBJ2-3; CDR3 length: 15; V gene: TRBV9; clone size: many; CDR3 protein: CASSVEAGGSYTQYF; CDR3 DNA: TGTGCCAGCAGCGTAGAAGCGGGGGGGTCATATACGCAGTATTTT
D gene: .; J gene: TRBJ2-7; CDR3 length: 14; V gene: TRBV4-1; clone size: many; CDR3 protein: CASSQGGRGYEQYF; CDR3 DNA: TGCGCCAGCAGCCAAGGGGGGAGAGGATACGAGCAGTACTTC
D gene: TRBD1; J gene: TRBJ2-7; CDR3 length: 14; V gene: TRBV6-6; clone size: .; CDR3 protein: CASRTGTVTYEQYF; CDR3 DNA: TGTGCCAGCAGAACCGGGACAGTTACCTACGAGCAGTACTTC
D gene: TRBD1; J gene: TRBJ1-1; CDR3 length: 12; V gene: TRBV19; clone size: few; CDR3 protein: CAIGQGTYEAFF; CDR3 DNA: TGTGCCATAGGACAGGGGACCTATGAAGCTTTCTTT
D gene: TRBD2; J gene: TRBJ2-1; CDR3 length: 14; V gene: TRBV30; clone size: .; CDR3 protein: CAYCVAGGPFQQFF; CDR3 DNA: TGTGCCTACTGCGTGGCGGGAGGTCCTTTTCAGCAGTTCTTC
D gene: .; J gene: TRBJ2-7; CDR3 length: 22; V gene: TRBV6-2/TRBV6-3; clone size: many; CDR3 protein: CASSYNGLDHKATQAFSYEQYF; CDR3 DNA: TGTGCCAGCAGTTATAACGGGTTGGACCACAAGGCAACACAGGCCTTCTCCTACGAGCAGTACTTC
D gene: .; J gene: TRBJ2-3; CDR3 length: 18; V gene: TRBV20-1; clone size: few; CDR3 protein: CSAIAFLGAASATDTQYF; CDR3 DNA: TGCAGTGCTATCGCTTTTTTGGGGGCGGCCTCCGCCACAGATACGCAGTATTTT
D gene: TRBD2; J gene: TRBJ2-3; CDR3 length: 16; V gene: TRBV5-1; clone size: many; CDR3 protein: CASSLASGGTENTQYF; CDR3 DNA: TGCGCCAGCAGCTTGGCTAGCGGGGGCACCGAGAATACGCAGTATTTT
D gene: TRBD1; J gene: TRBJ1-5; CDR3 length: 15; V gene: TRBV6-1; clone size: many; CDR3 protein: CASTWDRGTNQPQHF; CDR3 DNA: TGTGCCAGCACTTGGGACAGGGGCACCAATCAGCCCCAGCATTTT
D gene: .; J gene: TRBJ1-5; CDR3 length: 12; V gene: TRBV12-3/TRBV12-4; clone size: many; CDR3 protein: CASSPVYQPQHF; CDR3 DNA: TGTGCCAGCAGCCCAGTATATCAGCCCCAGCATTTT